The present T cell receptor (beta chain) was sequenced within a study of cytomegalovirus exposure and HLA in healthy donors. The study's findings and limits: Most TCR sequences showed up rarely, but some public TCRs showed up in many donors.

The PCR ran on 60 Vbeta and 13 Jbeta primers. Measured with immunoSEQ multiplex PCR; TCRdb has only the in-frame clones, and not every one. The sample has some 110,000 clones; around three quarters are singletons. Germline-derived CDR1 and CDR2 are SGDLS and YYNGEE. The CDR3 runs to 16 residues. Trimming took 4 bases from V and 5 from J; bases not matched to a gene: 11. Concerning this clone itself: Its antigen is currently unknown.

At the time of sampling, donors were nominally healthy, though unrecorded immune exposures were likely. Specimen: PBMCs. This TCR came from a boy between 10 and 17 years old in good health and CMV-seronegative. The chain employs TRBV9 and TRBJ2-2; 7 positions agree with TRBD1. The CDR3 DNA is TGTGCCAGCAGCCCTCAGACAGGGCGTGAGACCGGGGAGCTGTTTTTT. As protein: CASSPQTGRETGELFF.